A single sample is the source of the 14 T cell receptor beta chains below, sequenced in a study of cytomegalovirus exposure and HLA in healthy donors. PCR employed 60 Vbeta and 13 Jbeta primers. Some clones are missing from TCRdb's copy, which holds only in-frame ones; the method was immunoSEQ multiplex PCR. Among some 250,000 clones listed, over 70% were seen once. Sequenced input: PBMCs. The receptors stem from a woman aged 55 to 70 in good health and CMV-seropositive.

This chain uses TRBV16 with TRBJ1-1, with a tentative D call TRBD1 (5 bases). V lost 7 bases to trimming and J lost 4 bases, with 16 bases between them. CDR1 and CDR2 from the germline V gene are KGHSY and FQNENV. This CDR3 has 14 residues. In nucleotides, the CDR3 is TGTGCCAGCACCAAGGGGAGGCAGGGCACTGAAGCTTTCTTT. It specifies CASTKGRQGTEAFF.

This rearrangement joins TRBV28 to TRBJ2-3; 9 nucleotides match TRBD2. Germline lookup yields CDR1 MDHEN and CDR2 SYDVKM. With V trimmed by 7 bases and J by 4 bases, 3 bases remained unmatched. The CDR3 consists of 13 residues. The CDR3 nucleotides read TGTGCCAGCACGGGACTAGCCCCAGATACGCAGTATTTT. Encoded protein: CASTGLAPDTQYF.

This chain links TRBV2 with TRBJ1-1; D call uncertain. The V end was cut by 4 bases, the J end by 0 bases, with 9 bases between. This CDR3 has 14 residues. The V gene's germline CDR1 is SNHLY and CDR2 FYNNEI. In DNA form, the CDR3 reads TGTGCCAGCAGTGCGGCCAGGATGAACACTGAAGCTTTCTTT. It encodes CASSAARMNTEAFF.

The chain carries TRBV5-1 and TRBJ2-5; D possibly corresponds to TRBD2 (5 bases). CDR1 and CDR2 (germline): SGHRS, YFSETQ. The V and J ends lost 5 bases and 2 bases respectively, with 13 bases between them. CDR3 length: 14 amino acids. CDR3 amino acids: CASSNGGSQETQYF. In DNA, the CDR3 is TGCGCCAGCAGTAATGGAGGCAGTCAAGAGACCCAGTACTTC.

This chain joins TRBV28 and TRBJ2-7, with TRBD1 matching over 9 bases. Losses at the gene ends were 10 bases for V and 6 bases for J; bases not matched to a gene: 4. The CDR3 is 11 amino acids. Germline CDR1 and CDR2: MDHEN and SYDVKM. The CDR3 bases are TGTGCCACGACAGGGGGGGGCGAGCAGTACTTC. This encodes CATTGGGEQYF.

J is TRBJ2-3 and V is TRBV18; D is unresolved. CDR3 size: 13 residues. Trimming left V 0 bases short and J 2 bases short, with 3 bases between. Germline V lookup: CDR1 KGHSH, CDR2 LQKENI. The CDR3 spells CASSPPYTDTQYF. In DNA form, the CDR3 reads TGTGCCAGCTCACCACCGTACACAGATACGCAGTATTTT.

The chain uses TRBV5-1 and TRBJ2-3; 7 positions match TRBD2. The V and J ends lost 0 bases and 1 base, in that order; junction bases with no gene match: 8. This CDR3 spans 17 amino acids. Germline V lookup: CDR1 SGHRS, CDR2 YFSETQ. The CDR3 DNA sequence: TGCGCCAGCAGCTTGGGTCCCGGGAGCGGGGGCACAGATACGCAGTATTTT. Its translation: CASSLGPGSGGTDTQYF.

This clone was seen a handful of times. The chain has TRBV7-9 and TRBJ2-1; TRBD2 agrees at 12 bases. V lost 4 bases, J lost 8 bases, and 3 bases stayed unmatched. Looked up from germline, CDR1 is SEHNR and CDR2 is FQNEAQ (reference sequence). CDR3 length: 14 residues. CDR3: CASSSGLAGYEQFF. The CDR3 nucleotides are TGTGCCAGCAGCTCGGGACTAGCGGGTTATGAGCAGTTCTTC.

This chain connects TRBV10-2 to TRBJ1-2; D possibly corresponds to TRBD1 (6 bases). Trimming stripped 2 bases from V and 8 bases from J, with 12 bases between. This CDR3 has 13 amino acids. Germline V gives CDR1 WSHSY, CDR2 SAAADI. Here the CDR3 DNA reads TGCGCCAGCAGTGAGCTGACAGGTGGAGGCTACACCTTC. Its translation is CASSELTGGGYTF.

The chain employs TRBV18 and TRBJ1-5; 9 nucleotides match TRBD1. The germline V gene has CDR1 KGHSH and CDR2 LQKENI. Trimming cost V 8 bases and J 3 bases; bases outside gene matches: 8. The CDR3 totals 15 residues. CDR3 protein: CASTSGQGINQPQHF. DNA for the CDR3: TGTGCCAGCACCTCAGGACAGGGGATCAATCAGCCCCAGCATTTT.

The chain has TRBV4-1 and TRBJ2-1, with D unresolved. There are 15 residues in the CDR3. CDR1 MGHRA and CDR2 YSYEKL come from the germline V gene. V lost 0 bases and J 0 bases, leaving 6 bases between the germline ends. CDR3 loop: CASSQEPSSYNEQFF. CDR3 in DNA: TGCGCCAGCAGCCAAGAGCCTAGCTCCTACAATGAGCAGTTCTTC.

This chain uses TRBV7-9 with TRBJ1-1, with D perhaps matching TRBD1 (6 bases). This CDR3 has 15 amino acids. Germline CDR1 and CDR2: SEHNR and FQNEAQ (reference sequence). V was pared by 6 bases and J by 0 bases, with 14 bases between. The CDR3 sequence: CASRPWEGVNTEAFF. The CDR3 nucleotides are TGTGCCAGCAGACCATGGGAGGGGGTGAACACTGAAGCTTTCTTT.

The rearrangement links TRBV6-5 to TRBJ2-5; tentatively, D is TRBD1 (5 bases). CDR3 length: 13 amino acids. V shed 2 bases and J shed 5 bases, with 9 bases lying between them. Germline CDR1 reads MNHEY; CDR2 reads SVGAGI. DNA of the CDR3: TGTGCCAGCAGTTACGCAGGGTGGGAGACCCAGTACTTC. Protein product: CASSYAGWETQYF.

The chain is built from TRBV19 and TRBJ2-3, with D uncertain. CDR1 and CDR2 from the germline V gene are LNHDA and SQIVND (reference sequence). The V and J ends lost 4 bases and 8 bases respectively, with 22 bases between them. CDR3 length: 16 amino acids. The chain's CDR3 is CASSTTRPSARATQYF. In DNA form, the CDR3 reads TGTGCCAGTAGTACCACGCGGCCCTCGGCACGAGCTACGCAGTATTTT. The whole variable domain, remainder taken from reference TRBV19 and TRBJ2-3, is DGGITQSPKYLFRKEGQNVTLSCEQNLNHDAMYWYRQDPGQGLRLIYYSQIVNDFQKGDIAEGYSVSREKKESFPLTVTSAQKNPTAFYLCASSTTRPSARATQYFGPGTRLTVL.